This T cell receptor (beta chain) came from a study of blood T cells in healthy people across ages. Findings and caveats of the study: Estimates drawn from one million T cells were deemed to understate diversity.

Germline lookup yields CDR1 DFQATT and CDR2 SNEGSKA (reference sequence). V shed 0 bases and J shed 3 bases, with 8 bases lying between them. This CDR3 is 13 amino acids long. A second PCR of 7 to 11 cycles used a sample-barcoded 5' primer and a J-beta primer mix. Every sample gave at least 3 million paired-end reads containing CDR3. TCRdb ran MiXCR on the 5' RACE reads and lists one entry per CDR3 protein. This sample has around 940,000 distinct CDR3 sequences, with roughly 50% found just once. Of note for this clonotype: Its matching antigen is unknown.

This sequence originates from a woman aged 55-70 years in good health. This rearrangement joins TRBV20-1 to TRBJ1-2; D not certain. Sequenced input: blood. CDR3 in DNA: TGCAGTGCTAGAGATGGGAAGGACTATGGCTACACCTTC. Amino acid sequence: CSARDGKDYGYTF.